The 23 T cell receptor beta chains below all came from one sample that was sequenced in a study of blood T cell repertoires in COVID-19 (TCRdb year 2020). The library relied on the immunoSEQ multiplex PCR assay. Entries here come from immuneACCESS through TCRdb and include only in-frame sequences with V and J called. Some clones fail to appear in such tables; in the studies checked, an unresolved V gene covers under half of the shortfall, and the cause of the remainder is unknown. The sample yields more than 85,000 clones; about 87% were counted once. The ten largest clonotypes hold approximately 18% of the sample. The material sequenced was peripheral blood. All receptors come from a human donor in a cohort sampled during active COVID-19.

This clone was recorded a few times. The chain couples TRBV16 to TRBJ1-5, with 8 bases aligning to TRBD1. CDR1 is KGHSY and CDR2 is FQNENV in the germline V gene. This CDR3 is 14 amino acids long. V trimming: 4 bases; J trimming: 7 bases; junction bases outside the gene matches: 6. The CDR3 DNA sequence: TGTGCCAGCAGCCGGCAGGGGGCCTGGCAGCCCCAGCATTTT. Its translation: CASSRQGAWQPQHF.

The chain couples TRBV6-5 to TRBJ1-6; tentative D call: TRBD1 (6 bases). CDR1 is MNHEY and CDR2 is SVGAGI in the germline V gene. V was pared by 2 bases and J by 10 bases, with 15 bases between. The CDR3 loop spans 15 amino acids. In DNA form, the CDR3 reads TGTGCCAGCAGTTACGGGGGCGAGAGGAGATCACCCCTCCACTTT. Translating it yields CASSYGGERRSPLHF.

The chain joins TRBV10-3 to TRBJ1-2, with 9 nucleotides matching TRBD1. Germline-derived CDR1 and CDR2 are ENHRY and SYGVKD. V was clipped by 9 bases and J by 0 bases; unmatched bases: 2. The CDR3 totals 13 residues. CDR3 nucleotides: TGTGCCATTGGACAGGGGACTAACTATGGCTACACCTTC. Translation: CAIGQGTNYGYTF.

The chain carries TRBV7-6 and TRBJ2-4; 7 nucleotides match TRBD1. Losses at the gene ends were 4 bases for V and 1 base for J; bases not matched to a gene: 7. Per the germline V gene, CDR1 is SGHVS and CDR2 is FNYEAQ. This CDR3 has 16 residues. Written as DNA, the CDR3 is TGTGCCAGCAGCTCCTCAGGGGGAGCGGCCAAAAACATTCAGTACTTC. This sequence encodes CASSSSGGAAKNIQYF.

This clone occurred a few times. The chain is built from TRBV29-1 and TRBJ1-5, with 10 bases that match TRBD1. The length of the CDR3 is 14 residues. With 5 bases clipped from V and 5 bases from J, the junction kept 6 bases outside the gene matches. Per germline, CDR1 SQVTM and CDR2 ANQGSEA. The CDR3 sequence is CSVSPGTGDQPQHF. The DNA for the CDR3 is TGCAGCGTTAGTCCCGGGACAGGGGATCAGCCCCAGCATTTT. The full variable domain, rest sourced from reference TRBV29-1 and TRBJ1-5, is SAVISQKPSRDICQRGTSLTIQCQVDSQVTMMFWYRQQPGQSLTLIATANQGSEATYESGFVIDKFPISRPNLTFSTLTVSNMSPEDSSIYLCSVSPGTGDQPQHFGDGTRLSIL.

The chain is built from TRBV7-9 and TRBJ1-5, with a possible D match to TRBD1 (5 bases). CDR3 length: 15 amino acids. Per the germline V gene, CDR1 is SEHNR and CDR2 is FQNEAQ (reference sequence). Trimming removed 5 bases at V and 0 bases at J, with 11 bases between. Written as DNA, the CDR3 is TGTGCCAGCAGCCCGGGGGGTCATAGCAATCAGCCCCAGCATTTT. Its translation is CASSPGGHSNQPQHF. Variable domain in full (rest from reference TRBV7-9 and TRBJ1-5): DTGVSQNPRHKITKRGQNVTFRCDPISEHNRLYWYRQTLGQGPEFLTYFQNEAQLEKSRLLSDRFSAERPKGSFSTLEIQRTEQGDSAMYLCASSPGGHSNQPQHFGDGTRLSIL.

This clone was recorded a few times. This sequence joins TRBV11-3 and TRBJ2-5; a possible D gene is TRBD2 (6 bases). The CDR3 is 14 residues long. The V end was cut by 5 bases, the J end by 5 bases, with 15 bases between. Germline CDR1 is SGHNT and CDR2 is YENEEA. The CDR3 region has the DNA TGTGCCAGCAGCCCTGGCGGGGATAGGGAGACCCAGTACTTC. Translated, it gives CASSPGGDRETQYF.

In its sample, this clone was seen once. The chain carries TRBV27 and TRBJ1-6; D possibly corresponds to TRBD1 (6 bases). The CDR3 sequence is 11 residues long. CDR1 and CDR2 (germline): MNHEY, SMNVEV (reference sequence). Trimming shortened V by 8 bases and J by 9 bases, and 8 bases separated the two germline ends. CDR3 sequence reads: CASGGISPLHF. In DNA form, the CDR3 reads TGTGCCAGCGGGGGCATTTCACCCCTCCACTTT.

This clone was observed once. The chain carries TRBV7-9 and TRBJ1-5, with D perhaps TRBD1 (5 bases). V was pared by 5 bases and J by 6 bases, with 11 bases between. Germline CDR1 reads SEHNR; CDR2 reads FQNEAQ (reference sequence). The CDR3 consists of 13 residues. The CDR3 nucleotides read TGTGCCAGCAGCAAGCAGGGTCCTCAGCCCCAGCATTTT. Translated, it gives CASSKQGPQPQHF. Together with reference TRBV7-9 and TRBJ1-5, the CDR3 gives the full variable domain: DTGVSQNPRHKITKRGQNVTFRCDPISEHNRLYWYRQTLGQGPEFLTYFQNEAQLEKSRLLSDRFSAERPKGSFSTLEIQRTEQGDSAMYLCASSKQGPQPQHFGDGTRLSIL.

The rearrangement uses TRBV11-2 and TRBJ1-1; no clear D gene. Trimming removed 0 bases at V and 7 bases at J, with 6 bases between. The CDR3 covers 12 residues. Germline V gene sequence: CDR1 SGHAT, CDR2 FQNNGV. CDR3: CASSLESLEAFF. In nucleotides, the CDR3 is TGTGCCAGCAGCTTAGAGTCCCTTGAAGCTTTCTTT.

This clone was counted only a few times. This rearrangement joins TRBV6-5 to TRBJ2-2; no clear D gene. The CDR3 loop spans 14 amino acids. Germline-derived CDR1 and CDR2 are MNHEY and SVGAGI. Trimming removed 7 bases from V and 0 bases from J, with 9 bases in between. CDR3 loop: CASKTAANTGELFF. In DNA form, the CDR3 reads TGTGCCAGCAAAACAGCAGCGAACACCGGGGAGCTGTTTTTT.

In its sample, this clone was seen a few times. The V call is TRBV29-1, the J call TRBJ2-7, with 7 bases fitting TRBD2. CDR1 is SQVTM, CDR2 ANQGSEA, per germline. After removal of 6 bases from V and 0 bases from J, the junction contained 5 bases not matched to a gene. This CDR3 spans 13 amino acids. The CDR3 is CSVKAGSSYEQYF. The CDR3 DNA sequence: TGCAGCGTAAAAGCGGGGAGCTCCTACGAGCAGTACTTC.

This chain's CDR3 is CASSVGLGLEVGNEQFF. The CDR3 nucleotides are TGTGCCAGCAGCGTAGGTTTGGGACTAGAAGTCGGTAATGAGCAGTTCTTC. The chain uses TRBV9 and TRBJ2-1; 8 bases are a match to TRBD2. This CDR3 region has 17 residues. CDR1 SGDLS and CDR2 YYNGEE come from the germline V gene. Germline trimming cut 0 bases from V and 7 bases from J; bases unmatched to any gene: 12.

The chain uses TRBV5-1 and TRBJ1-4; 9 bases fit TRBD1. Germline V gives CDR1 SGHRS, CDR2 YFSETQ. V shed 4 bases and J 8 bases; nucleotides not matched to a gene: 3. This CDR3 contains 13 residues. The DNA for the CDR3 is TGCGCCAGCAGCCCGGGACAGGGCGAAAAACTGTTTTTT. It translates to CASSPGQGEKLFF.

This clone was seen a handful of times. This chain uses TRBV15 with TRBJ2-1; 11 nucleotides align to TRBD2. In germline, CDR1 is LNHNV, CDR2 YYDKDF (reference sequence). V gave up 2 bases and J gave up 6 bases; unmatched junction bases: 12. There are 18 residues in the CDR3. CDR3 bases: TGTGCCACCAGCAGATCCGGCCCGTTCGGGACTAGCGGCAATGAGCAGTTCTTC. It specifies CATSRSGPFGTSGNEQFF.

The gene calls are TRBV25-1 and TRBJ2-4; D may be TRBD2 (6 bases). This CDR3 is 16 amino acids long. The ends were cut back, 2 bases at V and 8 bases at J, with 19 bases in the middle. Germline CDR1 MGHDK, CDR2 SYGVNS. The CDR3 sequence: CASSEGNRIWRDIQYF. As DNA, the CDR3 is TGTGCCAGCAGTGAAGGGAATCGAATTTGGAGGGACATTCAGTACTTC. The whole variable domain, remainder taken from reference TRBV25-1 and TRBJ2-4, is EADIYQTPRYLVIGTGKKITLECSQTMGHDKMYWYQQDPGMELHLIHYSYGVNSTEKGDLSSESTVSRIRTEHFPLTLESARPSHTSQYLCASSEGNRIWRDIQYFGAGTRLSVL.

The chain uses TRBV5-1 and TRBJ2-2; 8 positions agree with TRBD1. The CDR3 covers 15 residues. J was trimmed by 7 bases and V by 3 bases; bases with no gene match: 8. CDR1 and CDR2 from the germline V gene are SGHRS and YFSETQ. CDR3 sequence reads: CASSWAGGSNGELFF. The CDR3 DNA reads TGCGCCAGCAGCTGGGCAGGGGGCAGTAACGGGGAGCTGTTTTTT.

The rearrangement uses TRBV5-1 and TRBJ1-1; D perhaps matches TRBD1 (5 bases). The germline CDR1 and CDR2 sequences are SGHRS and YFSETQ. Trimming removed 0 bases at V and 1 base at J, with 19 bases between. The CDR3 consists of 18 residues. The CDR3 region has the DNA TGCGCCAGCAGCTTGGCCCCGTCGGGCAGGGTGGGGAACACTGAAGCTTTCTTT. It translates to CASSLAPSGRVGNTEAFF. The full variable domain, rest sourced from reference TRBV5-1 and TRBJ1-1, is KAGVTQTPRYLIKTRGQQVTLSCSPISGHRSVSWYQQTPGQGLQFLFEYFSETQRNKGNFPGRFSGRQFSNSRSEMNVSTLELGDSALYLCASSLAPSGRVGNTEAFFGQGTRLTVV.

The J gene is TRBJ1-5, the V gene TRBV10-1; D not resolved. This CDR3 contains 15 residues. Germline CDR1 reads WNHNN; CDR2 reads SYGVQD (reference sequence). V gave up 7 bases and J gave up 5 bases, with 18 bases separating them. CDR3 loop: CASIALKRPDQPQHF. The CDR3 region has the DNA TGCGCCAGCATAGCGCTAAAAAGACCAGATCAGCCCCAGCATTTT.

CDR3 in DNA: TGTGCTAGTGGTTTGGGACAGGGGGGCCCTGAAGCTTTCTTT. It is translated as CASGLGQGGPEAFF. This chain uses TRBV12-5 with TRBJ1-1; 9 nucleotides agree with TRBD1. With V trimmed by 1 base and J by 6 bases, 3 bases remained unmatched. CDR3 length: 14 residues. CDR1 and CDR2 from the germline V gene are LGHNT and FRNRAP.

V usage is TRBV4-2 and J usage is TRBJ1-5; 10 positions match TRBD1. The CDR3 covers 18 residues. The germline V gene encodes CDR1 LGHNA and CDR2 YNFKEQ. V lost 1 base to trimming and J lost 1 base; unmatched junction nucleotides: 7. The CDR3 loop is CASSQGGQGGRSNQPQHF. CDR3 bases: TGTGCCAGCAGCCAAGGTGGACAGGGGGGTCGAAGCAATCAGCCCCAGCATTTT.

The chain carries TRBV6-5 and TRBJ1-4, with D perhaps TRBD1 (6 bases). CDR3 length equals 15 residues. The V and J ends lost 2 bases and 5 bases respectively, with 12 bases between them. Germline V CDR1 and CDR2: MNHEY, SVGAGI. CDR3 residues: CASSYDGTRNEKLFF. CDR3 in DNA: TGTGCCAGCAGTTACGATGGGACACGCAATGAAAAACTGTTTTTT.

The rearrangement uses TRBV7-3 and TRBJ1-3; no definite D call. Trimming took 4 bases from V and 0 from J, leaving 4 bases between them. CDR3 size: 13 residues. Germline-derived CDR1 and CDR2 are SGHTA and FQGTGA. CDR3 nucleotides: TGTGCCAGCAGCTCGGGCTCTGGAAACACCATATATTTT. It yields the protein CASSSGSGNTIYF.